This TCR beta chain was captured in a study of shared clonotypes between healthy human individuals. Around 32,000 T cell genomes (around 310 ng DNA) went into each PBMC replicate. The protocol was immunoSEQ multiplex PCR, while the TCRdb copy is restricted to in-frame clones and leaves out a portion. The sample holds hundreds of thousands of clones, about 80% seen once. Germline assignment: CDR1 SEHNR and CDR2 FQNEAQ (reference sequence). Trimming stripped 7 bases from V and 9 bases from J, with 19 bases between. This CDR3 region has 14 residues. The sequenced sample consisted of PBMCs. The TCR was taken from a woman aged 40 to 50 in good health. Some clones in this sample may be carry-over from other donors' samples. J is TRBJ2-1 and V is TRBV7-9, with unresolved D. The CDR3 protein is CASTKVPEIREQFF. The DNA of the CDR3 is TGTGCCAGCACAAAGGTCCCGGAAATCCGTGAGCAGTTCTTC.